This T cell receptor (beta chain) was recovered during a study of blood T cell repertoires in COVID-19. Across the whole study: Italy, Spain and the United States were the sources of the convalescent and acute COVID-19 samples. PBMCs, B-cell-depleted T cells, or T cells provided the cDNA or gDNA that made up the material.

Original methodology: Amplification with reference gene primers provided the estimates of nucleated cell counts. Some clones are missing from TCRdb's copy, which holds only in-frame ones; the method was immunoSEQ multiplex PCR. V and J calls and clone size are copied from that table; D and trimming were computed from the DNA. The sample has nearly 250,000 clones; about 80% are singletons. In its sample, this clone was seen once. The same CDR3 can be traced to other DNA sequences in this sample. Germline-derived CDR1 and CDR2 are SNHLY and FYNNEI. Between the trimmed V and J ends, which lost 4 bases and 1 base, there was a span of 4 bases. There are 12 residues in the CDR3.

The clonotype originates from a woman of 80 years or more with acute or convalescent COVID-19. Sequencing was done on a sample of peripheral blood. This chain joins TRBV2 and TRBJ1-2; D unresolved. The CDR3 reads CASSGVNYGYTF. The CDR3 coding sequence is TGTGCCAGCAGTGGAGTTAACTATGGCTACACCTTC.